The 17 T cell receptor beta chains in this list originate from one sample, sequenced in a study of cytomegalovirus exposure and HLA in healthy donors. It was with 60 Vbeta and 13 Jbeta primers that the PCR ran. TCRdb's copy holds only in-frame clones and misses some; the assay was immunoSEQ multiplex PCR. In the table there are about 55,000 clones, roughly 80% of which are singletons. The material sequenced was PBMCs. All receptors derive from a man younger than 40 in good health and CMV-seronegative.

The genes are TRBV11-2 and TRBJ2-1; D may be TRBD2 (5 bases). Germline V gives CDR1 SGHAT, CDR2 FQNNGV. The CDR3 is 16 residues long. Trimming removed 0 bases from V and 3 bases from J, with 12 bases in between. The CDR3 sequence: CASSLEGSVGYNEQFF. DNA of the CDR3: TGTGCCAGCAGCTTAGAGGGTAGCGTGGGCTACAATGAGCAGTTCTTC. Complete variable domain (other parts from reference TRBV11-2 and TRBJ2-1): EAGVAQSPRYKIIEKRQSVAFWCNPISGHATLYWYQQILGQGPKLLIQFQNNGVVDDSQLPKDRFSAERLKGVDSTLKIQPAKLEDSAVYLCASSLEGSVGYNEQFFGPGTRLTVL.

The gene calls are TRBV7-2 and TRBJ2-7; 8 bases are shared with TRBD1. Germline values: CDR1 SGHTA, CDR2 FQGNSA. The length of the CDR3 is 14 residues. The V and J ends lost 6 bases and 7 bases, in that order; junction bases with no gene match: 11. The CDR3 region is CASSSNQGAEEQYF. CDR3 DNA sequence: TGTGCCAGCAGTTCTAACCAGGGGGCGGAAGAGCAGTACTTC.

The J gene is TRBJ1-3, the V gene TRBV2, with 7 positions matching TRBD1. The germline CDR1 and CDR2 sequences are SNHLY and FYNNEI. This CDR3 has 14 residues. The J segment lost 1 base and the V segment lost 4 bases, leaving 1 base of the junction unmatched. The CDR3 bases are TGTGCCAGCAGTGGGACAGGTTCTGGAAACACCATATATTTT. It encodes CASSGTGSGNTIYF.

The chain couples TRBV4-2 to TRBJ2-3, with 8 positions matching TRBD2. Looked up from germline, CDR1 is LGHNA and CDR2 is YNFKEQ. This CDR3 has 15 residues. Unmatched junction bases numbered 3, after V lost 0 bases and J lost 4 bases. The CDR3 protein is CASSQDQRGSDTQYF. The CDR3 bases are TGTGCCAGCAGCCAAGATCAGCGGGGGTCAGATACGCAGTATTTT.

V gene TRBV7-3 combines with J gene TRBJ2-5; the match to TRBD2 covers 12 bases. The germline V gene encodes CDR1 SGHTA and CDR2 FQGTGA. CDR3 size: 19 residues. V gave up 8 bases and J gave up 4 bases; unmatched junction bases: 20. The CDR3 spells CASSARTSGDPPDLETQYF. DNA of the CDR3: TGTGCCAGCTCTGCGCGGACTAGCGGGGACCCACCAGATCTAGAGACCCAGTACTTC.

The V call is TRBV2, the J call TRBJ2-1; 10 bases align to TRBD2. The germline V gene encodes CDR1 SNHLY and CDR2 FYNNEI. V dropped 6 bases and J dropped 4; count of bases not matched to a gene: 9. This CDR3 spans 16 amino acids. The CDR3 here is CASRAAGTSVYNEQFF. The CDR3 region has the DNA TGTGCCAGCAGGGCAGCCGGGACTAGCGTGTACAATGAGCAGTTCTTC.

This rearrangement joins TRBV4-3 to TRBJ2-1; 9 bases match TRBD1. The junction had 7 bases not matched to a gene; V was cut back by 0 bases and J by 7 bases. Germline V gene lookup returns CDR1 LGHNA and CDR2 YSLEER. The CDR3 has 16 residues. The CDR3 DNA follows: TGCGCCAGCAGCCAAGAGCGGGGGACAGGGAGTAATGAGCAGTTCTTC. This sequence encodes CASSQERGTGSNEQFF.

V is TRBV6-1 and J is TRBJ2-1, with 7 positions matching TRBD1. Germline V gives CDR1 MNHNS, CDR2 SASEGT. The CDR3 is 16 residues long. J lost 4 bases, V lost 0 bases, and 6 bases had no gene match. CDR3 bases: TGTGCCAGCAGTGAAGCTCTGGACAGGAGATACAATGAGCAGTTCTTC. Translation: CASSEALDRRYNEQFF.

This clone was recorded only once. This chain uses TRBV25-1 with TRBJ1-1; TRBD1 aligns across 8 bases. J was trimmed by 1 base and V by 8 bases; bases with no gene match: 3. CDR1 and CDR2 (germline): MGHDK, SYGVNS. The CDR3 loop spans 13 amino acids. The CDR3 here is CASHGTGNTEAFF. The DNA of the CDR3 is TGTGCCAGCCACGGGACAGGGAACACTGAAGCTTTCTTT.

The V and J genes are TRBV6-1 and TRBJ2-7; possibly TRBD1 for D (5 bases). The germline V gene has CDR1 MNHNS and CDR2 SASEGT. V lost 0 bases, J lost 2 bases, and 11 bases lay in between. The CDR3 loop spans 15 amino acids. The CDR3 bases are TGTGCCAGCAGTGAAGCCACAGGAACGGCCTACGAGCAGTACTTC. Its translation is CASSEATGTAYEQYF.

The DNA of the CDR3 is TGTGCCTGGAGTGTACCGCTCTTGAGACAGGGCTACAATGAGCAGTTCTTC. As protein: CAWSVPLLRQGYNEQFF. This chain joins TRBV30 and TRBJ2-1; 7 bases are shared with TRBD1. V lost 0 bases and J lost 3; bases outside the gene matches: 11. Germline-derived CDR1 and CDR2 are GTSNPN and SVGIG (reference sequence). This CDR3 region has 17 residues.

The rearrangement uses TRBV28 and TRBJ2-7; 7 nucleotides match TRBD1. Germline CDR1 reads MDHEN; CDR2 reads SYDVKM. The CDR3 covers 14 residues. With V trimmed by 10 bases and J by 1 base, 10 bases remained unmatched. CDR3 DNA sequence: TGTGCCATTTCCGGGACAGCGCGTTCCTACGAGCAGTACTTC. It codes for CAISGTARSYEQYF.

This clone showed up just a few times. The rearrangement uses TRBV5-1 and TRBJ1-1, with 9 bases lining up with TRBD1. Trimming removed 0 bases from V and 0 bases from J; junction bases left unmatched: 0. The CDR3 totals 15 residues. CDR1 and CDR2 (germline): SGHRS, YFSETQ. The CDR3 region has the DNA TGCGCCAGCAGCTTGGGGGACAGGGTGAACACTGAAGCTTTCTTT. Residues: CASSLGDRVNTEAFF.

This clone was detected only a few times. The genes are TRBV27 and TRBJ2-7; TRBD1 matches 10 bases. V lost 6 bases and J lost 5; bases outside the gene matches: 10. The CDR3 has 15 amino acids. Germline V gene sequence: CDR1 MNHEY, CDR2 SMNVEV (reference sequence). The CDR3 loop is CASSITRDRGNEQYF. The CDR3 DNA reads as TGTGCCAGCAGCATAACCCGGGACAGGGGCAACGAGCAGTACTTC.

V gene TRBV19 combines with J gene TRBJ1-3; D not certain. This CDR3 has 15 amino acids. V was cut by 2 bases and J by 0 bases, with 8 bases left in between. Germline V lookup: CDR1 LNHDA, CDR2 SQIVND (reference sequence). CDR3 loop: CASSITVLSGNTIYF. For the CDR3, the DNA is TGTGCCAGTAGTATAACGGTACTCTCTGGAAACACCATATATTTT. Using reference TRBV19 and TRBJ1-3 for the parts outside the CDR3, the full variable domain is DGGITQSPKYLFRKEGQNVTLSCEQNLNHDAMYWYRQDPGQGLRLIYYSQIVNDFQKGDIAEGYSVSREKKESFPLTVTSAQKNPTAFYLCASSITVLSGNTIYFGEGSWLTVV.

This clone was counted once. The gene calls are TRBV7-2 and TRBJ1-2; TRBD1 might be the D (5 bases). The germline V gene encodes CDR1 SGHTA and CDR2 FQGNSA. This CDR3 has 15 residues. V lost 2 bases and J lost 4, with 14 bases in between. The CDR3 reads CASSLTQETTYGYTF. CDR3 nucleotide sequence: TGTGCCAGCAGCTTAACACAGGAGACAACCTATGGCTACACCTTC.

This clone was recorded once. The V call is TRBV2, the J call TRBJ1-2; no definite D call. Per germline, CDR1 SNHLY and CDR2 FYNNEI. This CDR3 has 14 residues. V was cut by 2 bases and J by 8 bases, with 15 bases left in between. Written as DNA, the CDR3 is TGTGCCAGCAGTGAATGGGCAGTCCCCCTAGGCTACACCTTC. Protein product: CASSEWAVPLGYTF.